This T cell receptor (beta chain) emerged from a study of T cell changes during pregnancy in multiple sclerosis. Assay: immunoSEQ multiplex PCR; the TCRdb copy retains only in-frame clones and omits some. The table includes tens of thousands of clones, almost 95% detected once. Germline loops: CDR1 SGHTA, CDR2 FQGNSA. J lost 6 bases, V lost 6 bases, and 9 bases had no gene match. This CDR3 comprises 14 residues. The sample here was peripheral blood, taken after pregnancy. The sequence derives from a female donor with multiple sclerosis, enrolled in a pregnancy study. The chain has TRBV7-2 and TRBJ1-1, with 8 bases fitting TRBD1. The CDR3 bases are TGTGCCAGCAGGCCCGGACAGGGTAGGGCTGAAGCTTTCTTT. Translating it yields CASRPGQGRAEAFF.